Below are 18 T cell receptor beta chains sequenced from a single sample in a study of CD8 T cells in Susac syndrome (dated by TCRdb to between 2018 and 2021). Library generation was performed with the immunoSEQ multiplex PCR assay. RNA was extracted with the RNeasy kit and roughly 0.45 to 1 ug was reverse transcribed using random hexamers. TCRdb ran its own pipeline on the public reads, namely fastp trimming at Q25 and MiXCR clone calling, and kept in-frame beta chains. CDR3 protein sequences are deduplicated, and each keeps its most common genes and DNA. Across this sample there are around 180,000 distinct CDR3 sequences, with roughly 92% seen only once. 0.09% to 0.1% of the sample comes from the top ten. Material for sequencing was CD4+ T cells from PBMCs. Receptors were obtained from a human donor with multiple sclerosis.

The V and J genes are TRBV7-2 and TRBJ1-2, with D uncertain. Germline V lookup: CDR1 SGHTA, CDR2 FQGNSA. CDR3 length: 14 amino acids. Trimming pared 2 bases from V and 4 bases from J, leaving 11 bases between. The CDR3 DNA follows: TGTGCCAGCAGCTTATACGCAGCGTTCTATGGCTACACCTTC. It codes for CASSLYAAFYGYTF.

The chain has TRBV3-1 and TRBJ2-1; 11 bases map to TRBD2. The germline V gene has CDR1 LGHDT and CDR2 YNNKEL (reference sequence). Losses at the gene ends were 5 bases for V and 10 bases for J; bases not matched to a gene: 13. The CDR3 contains 16 residues. The CDR3 sequence: CASSSQVGLADPEQFF. CDR3 bases: TGTGCCAGCAGCTCTCAGGTGGGACTAGCGGACCCCGAGCAGTTCTTC.

The chain is built from TRBV9 and TRBJ2-7; tentatively, D is TRBD1 (5 bases). V gave up 0 bases and J gave up 7 bases, with 17 bases separating them. This CDR3 has 15 amino acids. Germline CDR1 and CDR2: SGDLS and YYNGEE. CDR3 DNA: TGTGCCAGCAGCGTAGGGGGCACCACGGGTGAGGAGCAGTACTTC. Translating gives CASSVGGTTGEEQYF.

CDR3 residues: CASSMTTYNEQFF. CDR3 DNA: TGTGCCAGCAGCATGACAACTTACAATGAGCAGTTCTTC. This chain links TRBV5-4 with TRBJ2-1; D is unresolved. Trimming left V 4 bases short and J 4 bases short, with 9 bases between. CDR3 length: 13 residues. CDR1 and CDR2 from the germline V gene are SGHNT and YYREEE (reference sequence).

This chain joins TRBV19 and TRBJ2-1; 9 bases align to TRBD1. The germline CDR1 and CDR2 sequences are LNHDA and SQIVND (reference sequence). V gave up 4 bases and J gave up 1 base; unmatched junction bases: 8. This CDR3 has 17 amino acids. CDR3 sequence (DNA): TGTGCCAGTAGTAGTGGACAGGGGCGGATTTCCTACAATGAGCAGTTCTTC. It encodes CASSSGQGRISYNEQFF. Full variable domain (rest looked up from reference TRBV19 and TRBJ2-1): DGGITQSPKYLFRKEGQNVTLSCEQNLNHDAMYWYRQDPGQGLRLIYYSQIVNDFQKGDIAEGYSVSREKKESFPLTVTSAQKNPTAFYLCASSSGQGRISYNEQFFGPGTRLTVL.

The chain carries TRBV25-1 and TRBJ2-7, with TRBD1 identical over 9 bases. The germline V gene has CDR1 MGHDK and CDR2 SYGVNS. Germline trimming cut 8 bases from V and 2 bases from J; bases unmatched to any gene: 4. CDR3 size: 13 residues. CDR3 loop: CASLGQGAYEQYF. The CDR3 nucleotides read TGTGCCAGCCTGGGACAGGGCGCCTACGAGCAGTACTTC.

The genes are TRBV3-1 and TRBJ2-7, with 12 nucleotides matching TRBD1. Per germline, CDR1 LGHDT and CDR2 YNNKEL (reference sequence). The CDR3 length is 16 residues. Germline trimming cut 3 bases from V and 5 bases from J; bases unmatched to any gene: 8. CDR3 sequence (DNA): TGTGCCAGCAGCCACACAACCGGGACAGGGGGCAACGAGCAGTACTTC. This translates into CASSHTTGTGGNEQYF.

The chain couples TRBV24-1 to TRBJ1-5; 11 positions agree with TRBD1. The CDR3 contains 16 residues. Germline loops: CDR1 KGHDR, CDR2 SFDVKD. V gave up 4 bases and J gave up 1 base; unmatched junction bases: 2. CDR3 in amino acids: CATSDGQGASNQPQHF. The CDR3, as DNA: TGTGCCACCAGTGACGGACAGGGGGCGAGCAATCAGCCCCAGCATTTT.

The chain couples TRBV4-2 to TRBJ2-7, with TRBD2 as a possible D gene (7 bases). Trimming left V 5 bases short and J 9 bases short, with 17 bases between. The germline gives CDR1 LGHNA, CDR2 YNFKEQ. The CDR3 length is 13 residues. CDR3 nucleotide sequence: TGTGCCAGCAGCGTGAGGGGGGGTGAGGGGCAGTACTTC. It encodes CASSVRGGEGQYF.

This chain uses TRBV5-1 with TRBJ2-1, with 7 bases that match TRBD2. CDR1 is SGHRS, CDR2 YFSETQ, per germline. This CDR3 is built from 15 residues. V lost 4 bases, J lost 3 bases, and 7 bases stayed unmatched. CDR3 coding DNA: TGCGCCAGCAGCACGGACGGGAGGAACTACAATGAGCAGTTCTTC. Translating it yields CASSTDGRNYNEQFF.

The table lists this clonotype with a count of one. The chain carries TRBV28 and TRBJ2-2, with TRBD2 matching 8 bases. The CDR3 is 13 residues long. Per the germline V gene, CDR1 is MDHEN and CDR2 is SYDVKM. V trimming: 10 bases; J trimming: 1 base; junction bases outside the gene matches: 2. For the CDR3, the DNA is TGTGCCAACGGGGGGGGGAACACCGGGGAGCTGTTTTTT. The encoded protein is CANGGGNTGELFF.

The rearrangement uses TRBV28 and TRBJ2-7, with 11 positions matching TRBD1. The ends lost 4 bases at V and 4 bases at J; junction bases unmatched: 9. Germline CDR1 and CDR2: MDHEN and SYDVKM. CDR3 length: 16 amino acids. The CDR3 protein is CASSSWTGGMVYEQYF. The CDR3 nucleotides are TGTGCCAGCAGTTCTTGGACAGGGGGCATGGTGTACGAGCAGTACTTC.

V and J are TRBV2 and TRBJ1-2; 7 nucleotides align to TRBD1. Germline lookup yields CDR1 SNHLY and CDR2 FYNNEI. The CDR3 covers 13 residues. V shed 8 bases and J 5 bases; nucleotides not matched to a gene: 8. The CDR3 reads CASERQGRYGYTF. The CDR3 nucleotides read TGTGCCAGCGAGAGACAGGGTCGTTATGGCTACACCTTC.

The V gene is TRBV30, the J gene TRBJ2-3; 14 positions match TRBD2. The CDR3 is 16 residues long. The junction had 8 bases not matched to a gene; V was cut back by 3 bases and J by 6 bases. CDR1 and CDR2 from the germline V gene are GTSNPN and SVGIG (reference sequence). The CDR3 loop reads CAWSGTSGGPADTQYF. The DNA of the CDR3 is TGTGCCTGGAGCGGGACTAGCGGGGGCCCCGCGGATACGCAGTATTTT.

This chain connects TRBV28 to TRBJ1-2; maybe TRBD1 (6 bases). The length of the CDR3 is 13 residues. Per the germline V gene, CDR1 is MDHEN and CDR2 is SYDVKM. V was shortened by 8 bases and J by 2 bases, with 12 bases between the two germline ends. As DNA, the CDR3 is TGTGCCAGCGAGGGGGGCAGGAACTATGGCTACACCTTC. Its protein is CASEGGRNYGYTF.

CDR3 in DNA: TGTGCCAGCAGTTACAAGGATGCCTCTAACTATGGCTACACCTTC. It is translated as CASSYKDASNYGYTF. V usage is TRBV6-6 and J usage is TRBJ1-2; D gene uncertain. V shed 2 bases and J shed 0 bases, with 10 bases lying between them. This CDR3 comprises 15 residues. Germline CDR1 reads MNHNY; CDR2 reads SVGAGI (reference sequence).

This clonotype was seen a handful of times. The rearrangement links TRBV12-3 or TRBV12-4 to TRBJ2-3, with TRBD1 matching 11 bases. CDR3 length: 12 amino acids. V shed 8 bases, J shed 11 bases, and the junction held 6 bases outside the gene matches. In nucleotides, the CDR3 is TGTGCCAGCTGGAAGGGACAGGGGGTGCAGTATTTT. Translating it yields CASWKGQGVQYF.

The gene calls are TRBV7-3 and TRBJ1-5, with D perhaps matching TRBD1 (5 bases). The V gene lost 11 bases and the J gene lost 6 bases, with 14 bases spanning the gap. This CDR3 comprises 12 residues. CDR1 and CDR2 from the germline V gene are SGHTA and FQGTGA. The CDR3 region is CAGGGLGQPQHF. Written as DNA, the CDR3 is TGTGCCGGCGGGGGACTGGGTCAGCCCCAGCATTTT. Variable domain in full (rest from reference TRBV7-3 and TRBJ1-5): GAGVSQTPSNKVTEKGKYVELRCDPISGHTALYWYRQSLGQGPEFLIYFQGTGAADDSGLPNDRFFAVRPEGSVSTLKIQRTERGDSAVYLCAGGGLGQPQHFGDGTRLSIL.